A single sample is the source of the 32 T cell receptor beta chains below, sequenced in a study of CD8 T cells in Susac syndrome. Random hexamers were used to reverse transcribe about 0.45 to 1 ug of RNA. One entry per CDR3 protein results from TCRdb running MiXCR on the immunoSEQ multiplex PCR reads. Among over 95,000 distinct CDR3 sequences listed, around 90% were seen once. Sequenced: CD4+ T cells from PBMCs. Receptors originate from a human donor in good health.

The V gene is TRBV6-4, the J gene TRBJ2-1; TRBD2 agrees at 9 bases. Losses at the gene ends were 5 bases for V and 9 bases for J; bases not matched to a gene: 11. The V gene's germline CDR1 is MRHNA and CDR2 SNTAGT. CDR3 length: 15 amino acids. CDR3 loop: CASSPLLAGSGEQFF. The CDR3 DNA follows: TGTGCCAGCAGTCCACTTCTAGCGGGGTCGGGTGAGCAGTTCTTC.

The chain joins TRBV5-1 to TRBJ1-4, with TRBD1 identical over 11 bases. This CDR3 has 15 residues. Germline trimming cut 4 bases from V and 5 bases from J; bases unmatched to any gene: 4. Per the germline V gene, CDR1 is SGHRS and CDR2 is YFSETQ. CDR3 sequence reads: CASSAGTGGNEKLFF. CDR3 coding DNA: TGCGCCAGCAGCGCAGGGACAGGGGGAAATGAAAAACTGTTTTTT.

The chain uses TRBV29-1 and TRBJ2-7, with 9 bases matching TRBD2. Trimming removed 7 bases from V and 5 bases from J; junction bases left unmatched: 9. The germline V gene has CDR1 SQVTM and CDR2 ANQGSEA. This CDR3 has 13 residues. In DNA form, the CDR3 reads TGCAGCGCCGTCATAGCGGGAGAGGACGAGCAGTACTTC. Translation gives CSAVIAGEDEQYF.

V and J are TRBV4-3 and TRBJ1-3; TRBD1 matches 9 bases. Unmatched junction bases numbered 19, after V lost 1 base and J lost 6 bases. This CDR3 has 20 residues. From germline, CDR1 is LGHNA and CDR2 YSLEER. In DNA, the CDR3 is TGCGCCAGCAGCCAAGGTCTGGGACAGGGTCTTACAAGAAAGTCAAACACCATATATTTT. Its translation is CASSQGLGQGLTRKSNTIYF.

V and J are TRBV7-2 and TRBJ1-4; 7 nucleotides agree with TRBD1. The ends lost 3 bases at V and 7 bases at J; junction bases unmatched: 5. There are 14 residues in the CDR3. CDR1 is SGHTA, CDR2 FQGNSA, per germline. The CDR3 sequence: CASSFQGVGEKLFF. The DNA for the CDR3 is TGTGCCAGCAGCTTCCAGGGGGTTGGTGAAAAACTGTTTTTT.

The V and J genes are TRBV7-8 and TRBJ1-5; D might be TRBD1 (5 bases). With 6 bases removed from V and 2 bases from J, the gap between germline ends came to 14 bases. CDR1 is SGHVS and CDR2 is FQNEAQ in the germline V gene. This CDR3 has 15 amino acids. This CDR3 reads CASRQSGHGNQPQHF. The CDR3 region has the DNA TGTGCCAGCAGACAATCGGGGCACGGCAATCAGCCCCAGCATTTT.

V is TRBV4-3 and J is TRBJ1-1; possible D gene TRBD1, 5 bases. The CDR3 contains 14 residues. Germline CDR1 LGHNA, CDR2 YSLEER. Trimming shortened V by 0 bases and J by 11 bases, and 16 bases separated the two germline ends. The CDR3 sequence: CASSQDRGVGGAFF. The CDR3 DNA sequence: TGCGCCAGCAGCCAAGATCGTGGCGTCGGGGGGGCTTTCTTT.

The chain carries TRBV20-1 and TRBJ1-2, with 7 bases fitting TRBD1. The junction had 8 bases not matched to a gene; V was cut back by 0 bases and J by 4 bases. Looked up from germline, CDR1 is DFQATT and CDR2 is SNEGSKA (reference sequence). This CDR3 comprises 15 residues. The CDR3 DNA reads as TGCAGTGCTAGAGACTCGGGACAGCGAAGCTATGGCTACACCTTC. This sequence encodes CSARDSGQRSYGYTF.

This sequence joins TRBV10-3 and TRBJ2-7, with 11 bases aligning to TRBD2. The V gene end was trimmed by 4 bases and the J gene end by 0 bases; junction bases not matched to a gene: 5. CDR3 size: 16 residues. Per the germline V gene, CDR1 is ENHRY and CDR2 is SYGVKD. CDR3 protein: CAISAGTSGVSYEQYF. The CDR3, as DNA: TGTGCCATCAGTGCCGGGACTAGCGGCGTCTCCTACGAGCAGTACTTC.

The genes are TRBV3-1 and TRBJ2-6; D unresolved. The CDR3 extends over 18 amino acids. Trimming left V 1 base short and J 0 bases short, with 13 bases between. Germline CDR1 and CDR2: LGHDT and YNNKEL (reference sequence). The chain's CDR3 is CASSQVFAVSSGANVLTF. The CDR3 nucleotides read TGTGCCAGCAGCCAAGTCTTTGCAGTTAGCTCTGGGGCCAACGTCCTGACTTTC.

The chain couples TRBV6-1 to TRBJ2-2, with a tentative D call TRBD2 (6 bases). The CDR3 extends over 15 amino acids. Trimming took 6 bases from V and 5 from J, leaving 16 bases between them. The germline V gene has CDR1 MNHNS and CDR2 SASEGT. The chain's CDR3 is CASSPGGAFTGELFF. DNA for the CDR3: TGTGCCAGCAGCCCCGGCGGGGCCTTTACCGGGGAGCTGTTTTTT.

The CDR3 here is CSATFPGLSSYEQYF. CDR3 DNA sequence: TGCAGTGCTACCTTTCCAGGATTAAGCTCCTACGAGCAGTACTTC. The V and J genes are TRBV20-1 and TRBJ2-7, with D hard to call. CDR3 length: 15 residues. V lost 4 bases, J lost 0 bases, and 16 bases lay in between. Germline lookup yields CDR1 DFQATT and CDR2 SNEGSKA (reference sequence).

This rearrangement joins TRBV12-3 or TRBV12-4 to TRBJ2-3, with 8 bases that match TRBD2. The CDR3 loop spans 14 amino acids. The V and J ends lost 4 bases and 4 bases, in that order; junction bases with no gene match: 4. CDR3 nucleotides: TGTGCCAGCAGTTCTTTAGCGGGGCCAGATACGCAGTATTTT. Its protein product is CASSSLAGPDTQYF.

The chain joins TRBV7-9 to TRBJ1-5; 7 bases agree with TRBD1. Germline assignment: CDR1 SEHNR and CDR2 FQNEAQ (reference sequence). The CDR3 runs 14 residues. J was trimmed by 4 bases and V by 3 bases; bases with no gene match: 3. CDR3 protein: CASSLGQNNQPQHF. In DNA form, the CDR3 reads TGTGCCAGCAGCTTGGGACAGAATAATCAGCCCCAGCATTTT.

CDR3 sequence (DNA): TGTGCCAGTAGCCTCCGGGGTAGCGGGGGTGAGAAGTACTTC. Residues: CASSLRGSGGEKYF. The V and J genes are TRBV19 and TRBJ2-5, with 9 bases aligning to TRBD2. The ends lost 6 bases at V and 12 bases at J; junction bases unmatched: 14. There are 14 residues in the CDR3. Germline V lookup: CDR1 LNHDA, CDR2 SQIVND (reference sequence).

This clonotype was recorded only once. In DNA form, the CDR3 reads TGTGCCAGCATCAAAGGGGGGTTCAATCAGCCCCAGCATTTT. The encoded protein is CASIKGGFNQPQHF. The chain joins TRBV2 to TRBJ1-5, with D perhaps TRBD1 (6 bases). Trimming took 7 bases from V and 3 from J, leaving 13 bases between them. In germline, CDR1 is SNHLY, CDR2 FYNNEI. CDR3 length: 14 residues. The variable domain in full, with the rest retrieved from reference TRBV2 and TRBJ1-5, is EPEVTQTPSHQVTQMGQEVILRCVPISNHLYFYWYRQILGQKVEFLVSFYNNEISEKSEIFDDQFSVERPDGSNFTLKIRSTKLEDSAMYFCASIKGGFNQPQHFGDGTRLSIL.

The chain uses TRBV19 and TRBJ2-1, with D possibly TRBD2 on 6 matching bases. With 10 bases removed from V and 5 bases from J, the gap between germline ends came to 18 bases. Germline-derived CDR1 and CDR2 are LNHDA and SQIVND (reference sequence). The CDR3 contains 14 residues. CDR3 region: CATPSSGRHNEQFF. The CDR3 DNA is TGTGCCACCCCCTCCAGCGGGCGACACAATGAGCAGTTCTTC.

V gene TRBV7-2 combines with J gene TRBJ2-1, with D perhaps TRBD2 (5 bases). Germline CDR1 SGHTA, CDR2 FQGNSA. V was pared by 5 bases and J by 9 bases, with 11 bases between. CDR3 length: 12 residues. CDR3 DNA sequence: TGTGCCAGCAGCACCAGGACTGTTGAGCAGTTCTTC. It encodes CASSTRTVEQFF.

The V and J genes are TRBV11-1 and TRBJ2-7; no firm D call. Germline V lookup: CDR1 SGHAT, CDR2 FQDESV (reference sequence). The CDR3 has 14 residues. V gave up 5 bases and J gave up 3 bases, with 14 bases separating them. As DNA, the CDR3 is TGTGCCAGCAGCGCCAGCTCCTCCCGCTACGAGCAGTACTTC. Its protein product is CASSASSSRYEQYF.

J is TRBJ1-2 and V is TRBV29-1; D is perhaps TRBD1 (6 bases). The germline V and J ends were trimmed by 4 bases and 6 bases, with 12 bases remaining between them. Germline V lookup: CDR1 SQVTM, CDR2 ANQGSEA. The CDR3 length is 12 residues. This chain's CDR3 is CSVGPGDNGYTF. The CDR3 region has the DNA TGCAGCGTTGGTCCAGGGGATAATGGCTACACCTTC.

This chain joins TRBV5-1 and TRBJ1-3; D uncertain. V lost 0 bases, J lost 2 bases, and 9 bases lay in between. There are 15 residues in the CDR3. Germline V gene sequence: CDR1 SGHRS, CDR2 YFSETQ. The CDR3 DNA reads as TGCGCCAGCAGCTTGGTGTCCGGGACTGGAAACACCATATATTTT. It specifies CASSLVSGTGNTIYF. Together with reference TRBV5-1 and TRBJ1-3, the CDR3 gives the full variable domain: KAGVTQTPRYLIKTRGQQVTLSCSPISGHRSVSWYQQTPGQGLQFLFEYFSETQRNKGNFPGRFSGRQFSNSRSEMNVSTLELGDSALYLCASSLVSGTGNTIYFGEGSWLTVV.

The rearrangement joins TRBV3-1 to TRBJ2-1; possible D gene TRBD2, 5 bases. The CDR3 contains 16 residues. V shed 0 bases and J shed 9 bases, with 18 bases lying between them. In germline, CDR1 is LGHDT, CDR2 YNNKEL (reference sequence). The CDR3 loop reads CASSQDRAPLAGEQFF. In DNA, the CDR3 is TGTGCCAGCAGCCAAGATCGGGCACCCCTTGCGGGTGAGCAGTTCTTC.

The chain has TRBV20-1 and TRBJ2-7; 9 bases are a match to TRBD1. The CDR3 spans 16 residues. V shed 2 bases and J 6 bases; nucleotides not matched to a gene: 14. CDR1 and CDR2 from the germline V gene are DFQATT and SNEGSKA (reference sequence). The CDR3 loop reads CSARMSGQGIGTEQYF. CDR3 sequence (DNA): TGCAGTGCTAGAATGTCCGGACAGGGGATTGGTACCGAGCAGTACTTC.

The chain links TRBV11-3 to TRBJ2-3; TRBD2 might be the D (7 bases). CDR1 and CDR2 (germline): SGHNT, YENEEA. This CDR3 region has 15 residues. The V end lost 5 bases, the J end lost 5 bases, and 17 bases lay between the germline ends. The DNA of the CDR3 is TGTGCCAGCAGCGTAGGTTCCGGGGGGCGAGATACGCAGTATTTT. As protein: CASSVGSGGRDTQYF.

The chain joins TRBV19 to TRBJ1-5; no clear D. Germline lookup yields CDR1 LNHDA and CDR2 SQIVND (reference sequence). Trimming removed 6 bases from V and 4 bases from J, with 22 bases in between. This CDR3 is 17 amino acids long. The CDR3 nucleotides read TGTGCCAGTAGATACACATTAGGCGGCCCCAGTAATCAGCCCCAGCATTTT. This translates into CASRYTLGGPSNQPQHF.

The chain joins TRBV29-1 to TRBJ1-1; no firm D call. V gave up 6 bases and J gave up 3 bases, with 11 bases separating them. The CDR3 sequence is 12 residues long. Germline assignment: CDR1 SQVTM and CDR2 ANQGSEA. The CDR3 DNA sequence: TGCAGCGTAGGAGGAGGGCACACTGAAGCTTTCTTT. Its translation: CSVGGGHTEAFF. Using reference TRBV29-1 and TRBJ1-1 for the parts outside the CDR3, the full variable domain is SAVISQKPSRDICQRGTSLTIQCQVDSQVTMMFWYRQQPGQSLTLIATANQGSEATYESGFVIDKFPISRPNLTFSTLTVSNMSPEDSSIYLCSVGGGHTEAFFGQGTRLTVV.

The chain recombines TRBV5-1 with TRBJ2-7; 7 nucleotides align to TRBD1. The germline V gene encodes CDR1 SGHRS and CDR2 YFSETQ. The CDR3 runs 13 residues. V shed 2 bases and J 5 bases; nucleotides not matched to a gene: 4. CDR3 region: CASSFGQADEQYF. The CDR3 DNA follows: TGCGCCAGCAGCTTCGGACAGGCGGACGAGCAGTACTTC.

CDR3 region: CASSPDRLVSGNTIYF. The DNA of the CDR3 is TGTGCCAGCAGCCCCGACAGGCTCGTCTCTGGAAACACCATATATTTT. The rearrangement links TRBV7-2 to TRBJ1-3; D may be TRBD1 (6 bases). V lost 5 bases and J 0 bases, leaving 14 bases between the germline ends. The CDR3 runs to 16 residues. Germline lookup yields CDR1 SGHTA and CDR2 FQGNSA. Full variable domain (missing parts from reference TRBV7-2 and TRBJ1-3): GAGVSQSPSNKVTEKGKDVELRCDPISGHTALYWYRQSLGQGLEFLIYFQGNSAPDKSGLPSDRFSAERTGGSVSTLTIQRTQQEDSAVYLCASSPDRLVSGNTIYFGEGSWLTVV.

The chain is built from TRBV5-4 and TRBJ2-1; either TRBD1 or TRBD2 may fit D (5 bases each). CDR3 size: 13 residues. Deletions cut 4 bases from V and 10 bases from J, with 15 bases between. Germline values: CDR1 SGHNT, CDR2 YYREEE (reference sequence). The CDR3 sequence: CASSPDPGREQFF. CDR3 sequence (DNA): TGTGCCAGCAGCCCTGATCCGGGGCGCGAGCAGTTCTTC. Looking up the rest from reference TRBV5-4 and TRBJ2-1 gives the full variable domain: ETGVTQSPTHLIKTRGQQVTLRCSSQSGHNTVSWYQQALGQGPQFIFQYYREEENGRGNFPPRFSGLQFPNYSSELNVNALELDDSALYLCASSPDPGREQFFGPGTRLTVL.

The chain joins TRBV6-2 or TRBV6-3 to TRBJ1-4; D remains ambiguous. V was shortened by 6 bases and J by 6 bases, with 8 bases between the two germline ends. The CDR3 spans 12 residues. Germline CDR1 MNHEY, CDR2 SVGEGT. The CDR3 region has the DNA TGTGCCAGCAGCCCGGCCGATGAAAAACTGTTTTTT. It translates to CASSPADEKLFF.

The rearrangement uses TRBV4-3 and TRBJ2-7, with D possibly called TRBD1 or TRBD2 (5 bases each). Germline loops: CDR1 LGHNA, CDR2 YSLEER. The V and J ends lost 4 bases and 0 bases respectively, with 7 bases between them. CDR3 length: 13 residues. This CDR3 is CASSRGTSYEQYF. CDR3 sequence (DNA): TGCGCCAGCAGCCGAGGGACCTCCTACGAGCAGTACTTC.

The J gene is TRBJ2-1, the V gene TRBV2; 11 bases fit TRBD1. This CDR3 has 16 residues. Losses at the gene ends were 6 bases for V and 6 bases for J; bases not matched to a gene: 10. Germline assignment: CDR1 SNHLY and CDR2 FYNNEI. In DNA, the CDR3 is TGTGCCAGCAGCCTAAAGGGACAGGGGGTGGGCAATGAGCAGTTCTTC. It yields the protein CASSLKGQGVGNEQFF.